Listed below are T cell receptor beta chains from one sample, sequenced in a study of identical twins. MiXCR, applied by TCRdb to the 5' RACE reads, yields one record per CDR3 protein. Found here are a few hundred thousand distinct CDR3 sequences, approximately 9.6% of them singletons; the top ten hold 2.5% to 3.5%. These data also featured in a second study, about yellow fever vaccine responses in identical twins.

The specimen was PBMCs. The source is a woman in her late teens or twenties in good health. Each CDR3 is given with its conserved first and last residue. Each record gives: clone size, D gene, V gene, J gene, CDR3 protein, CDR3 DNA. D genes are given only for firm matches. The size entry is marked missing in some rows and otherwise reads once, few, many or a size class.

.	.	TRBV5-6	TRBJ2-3	CASSQGTQETDTQYF	TGTGCCAGCAGCCAAGGGACACAGGAAACAGATACGCAGTATTTT
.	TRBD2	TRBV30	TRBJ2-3	CAWSLAGGPSDTQYF	TGTGCCTGGTCGCTAGCGGGGGGGCCATCAGATACGCAGTATTTT
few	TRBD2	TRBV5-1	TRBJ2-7	CASSPWTSASYEQYF	TGCGCCAGCAGCCCTTGGACTAGCGCTTCCTACGAGCAGTACTTC
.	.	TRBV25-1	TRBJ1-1	CASSELGENTEAFF	TGTGCCAGCAGTGAGTTAGGGGAAAACACTGAAGCTTTCTTT
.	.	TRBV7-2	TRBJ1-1	CASTHEMNTEAFF	TGTGCCAGCACTCACGAGATGAACACTGAAGCTTTCTTT
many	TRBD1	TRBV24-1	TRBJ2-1	CATRGTGGHEQFF	TGTGCCACCAGGGGAACAGGGGGCCATGAGCAGTTCTTC
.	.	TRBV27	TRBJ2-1	CASSQYSEQFF	TGTGCCAGCAGCCAATACTCAGAGCAGTTCTTC
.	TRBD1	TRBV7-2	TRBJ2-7	CASSLGLGGRYF	TGTGCCAGCAGCTTAGGATTAGGGGGCCGGTACTTC
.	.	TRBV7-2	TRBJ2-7	CASSNREPYEQYF	TGTGCCAGCAGCAACAGGGAACCCTACGAGCAGTACTTC
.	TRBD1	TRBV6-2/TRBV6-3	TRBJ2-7	CASSYSLGQGSSYEQYF	TGTGCCAGCAGTTACTCCCTGGGACAGGGATCCTCCTACGAGCAGTACTTC
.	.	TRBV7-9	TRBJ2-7	CASSSLVFGEQYF	TGTGCCAGCAGCTCCTTAGTGTTCGGCGAGCAGTACTTC
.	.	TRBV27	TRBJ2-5	CASSLGWQETQYF	TGTGCCAGCAGTTTAGGGTGGCAAGAGACCCAGTACTTC
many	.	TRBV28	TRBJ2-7	CASSLFATYEQYF	TGTGCCAGCAGTTTATTTGCAACCTACGAGCAGTACTTC
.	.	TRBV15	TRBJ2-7	CATSRDLVYEQYF	TGTGCCACCAGCAGAGATCTCGTGTACGAGCAGTACTTC
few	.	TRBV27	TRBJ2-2	CASTQPDTGELFF	TGTGCCAGCACCCAACCAGATACTGGGGAGCTGTTTTTT
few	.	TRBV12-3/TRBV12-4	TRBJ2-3	CASSFRSPDTQYF	TGTGCCAGCAGTTTCCGTTCGCCTGATACGCAGTATTTT
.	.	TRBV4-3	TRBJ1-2	CASSQEGAGANYGYTF	TGCGCCAGCAGCCAAGAAGGCGCCGGGGCTAACTATGGCTACACCTTC
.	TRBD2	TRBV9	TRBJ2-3	CASSGRGLAGADTQYF	TGTGCCAGCAGCGGCCGGGGACTAGCGGGGGCAGATACGCAGTATTTT
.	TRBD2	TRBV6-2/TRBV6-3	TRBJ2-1	CASSELANNEQFF	TGTGCCAGCAGCGAACTAGCGAACAATGAGCAGTTCTTC
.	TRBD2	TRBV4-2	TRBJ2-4	CASSQVIISGRENIQYF	TGTGCCAGCAGCCAGGTTATCATTAGCGGGAGGGAAAACATTCAGTACTTC
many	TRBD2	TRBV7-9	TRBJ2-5	CASSLAGGLETQYF	TGTGCCAGCAGCCTAGCGGGAGGTTTGGAGACCCAGTACTTC
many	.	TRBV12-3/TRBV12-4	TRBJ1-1	CASSKAGGFEAFF	TGTGCCAGCAGCAAGGCGGGGGGCTTTGAAGCTTTCTTT
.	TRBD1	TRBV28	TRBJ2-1	CASSLPRDRGSNEQFF	TGTGCCAGCAGTTTACCCCGGGACAGGGGCAGCAATGAGCAGTTCTTC
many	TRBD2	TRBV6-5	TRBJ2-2	CASSYSGRREVASGELFF	TGTGCCAGCAGTTACTCAGGGCGGCGGGAGGTAGCATCCGGGGAGCTGTTTTTT
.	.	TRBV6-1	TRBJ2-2	CASSLSRGRGYTGELFF	TGTGCCAGCAGCCTCTCTCGGGGCAGGGGATACACCGGGGAGCTGTTTTTT
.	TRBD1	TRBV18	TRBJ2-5	CASSPPFGTGGLTNQETQYF	TGTGCCAGCTCACCACCGTTCGGGACAGGGGGCCTCACTAACCAAGAGACCCAGTACTTC
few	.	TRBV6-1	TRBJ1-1	CASSEPTGPRVNTEAFF	TGTGCCAGCAGTGAACCCACAGGGCCACGGGTGAACACTGAAGCTTTCTTT
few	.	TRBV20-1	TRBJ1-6	CSAREDSPLHF	TGCAGTGCTAGAGAGGATTCACCCCTCCACTTT
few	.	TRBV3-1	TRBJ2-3	CASSPRRPSTDTQYF	TGTGCCAGCAGCCCGCGCCGGCCGAGCACAGATACGCAGTATTTT
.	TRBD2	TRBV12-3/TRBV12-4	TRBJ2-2	CASIRATGGGTGELFF	TGTGCCAGCATCAGAGCCACGGGGGGAGGGACCGGGGAGCTGTTTTTT
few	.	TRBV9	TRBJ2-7	CASSVKGGDYEQYF	TGTGCCAGCAGCGTAAAAGGGGGGGACTACGAGCAGTACTTC
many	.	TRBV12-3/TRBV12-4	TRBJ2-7	CASSKGPAPEQYF	TGTGCCAGCAGTAAGGGACCGGCCCCCGAGCAGTACTTC
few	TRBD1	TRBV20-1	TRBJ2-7	CSGGTGKDEQYF	TGCAGTGGGGGGACAGGGAAAGACGAGCAGTACTTC
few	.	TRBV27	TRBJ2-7	CASSILATNEQYF	TGTGCCAGCAGCATACTAGCTACCAACGAGCAGTACTTC
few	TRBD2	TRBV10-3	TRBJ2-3	CATGTSGSAGYTQYF	TGTGCCACCGGGACTAGCGGGAGTGCTGGATATACGCAGTATTTT
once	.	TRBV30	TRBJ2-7	CAWSRGGIHTSSYEQYF	TGTGCCTGGAGTCGAGGAGGGATCCATACGAGCTCCTACGAGCAGTACTTC
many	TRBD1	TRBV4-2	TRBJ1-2	CASSQGTGGEGYTF	TGTGCCAGCAGCCAGGGGACAGGGGGCGAGGGCTACACCTTC
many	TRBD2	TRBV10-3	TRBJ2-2	CAIFAGGLNTGELFF	TGTGCCATCTTTGCGGGAGGGCTGAACACCGGGGAGCTGTTTTTT
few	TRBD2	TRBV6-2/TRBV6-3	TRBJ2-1	CASSNIAGPSTEQFF	TGTGCCAGCAGTAATATAGCGGGACCCTCTACTGAGCAGTTCTTC
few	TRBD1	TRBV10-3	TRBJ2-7	CAISVDWDSSYEQYF	TGTGCCATCAGCGTTGATTGGGACAGCTCCTACGAGCAGTACTTC
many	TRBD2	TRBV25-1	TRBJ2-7	CASKGLAGEGYEQYF	TGTGCCAGCAAGGGGCTAGCGGGCGAAGGGTACGAGCAGTACTTC
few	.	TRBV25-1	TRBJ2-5	CASSELGQGETQYF	TGTGCCAGCAGTGAACTCGGGCAGGGGGAGACCCAGTACTTC
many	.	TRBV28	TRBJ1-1	CASSTSRYTEAFF	TGTGCCAGCAGCACGTCAAGGTACACTGAAGCTTTCTTT
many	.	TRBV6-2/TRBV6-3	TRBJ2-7	CASSRSTAYEQYF	TGTGCCAGCAGTCGTTCGACTGCATACGAGCAGTACTTC
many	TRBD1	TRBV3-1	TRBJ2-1	CASSQDHRGSNEQFF	TGTGCCAGCAGCCAGGACCACAGGGGAAGCAATGAGCAGTTCTTC
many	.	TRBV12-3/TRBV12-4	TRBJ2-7	CASSPSAEQYF	TGTGCCAGCAGTCCAAGTGCCGAGCAGTACTTC
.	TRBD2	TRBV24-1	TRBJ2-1	CATSDPTSGGGDEQFF	TGTGCCACCAGTGACCCAACTAGCGGGGGAGGGGATGAGCAGTTCTTC
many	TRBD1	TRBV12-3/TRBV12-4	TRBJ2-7	CASSPLRTDRSYEQYF	TGTGCCAGCAGTCCCCTGCGGACGGACAGGTCCTACGAGCAGTACTTC
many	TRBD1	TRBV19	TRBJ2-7	CASGQGNYEQYF	TGTGCCTCGGGACAGGGTAACTACGAGCAGTACTTC